Each of the 29 T cell receptor beta chains below was sequenced from the same sample in a study of T cell repertoires and HLA-DP antigens. Sequencing was performed with immunoSEQ multiplex PCR; in TCRdb, only in-frame clones are kept and a portion is missing. The sample holds roughly 120,000 clones, around 93% seen once. These receptors are not linked to any known antigen. Sequencing was done on a sample of CD4+ T cells from PBMCs. These receptors all stem from a woman between 18 and 29 years old in good health and CMV-seronegative.

This clone was counted a single time. V usage is TRBV19 and J usage is TRBJ1-5; TRBD1 aligns across 10 bases. This CDR3 has 16 amino acids. After removal of 2 bases from V and 7 bases from J, the junction contained 8 bases not matched to a gene. CDR1 is LNHDA and CDR2 is SQIVND in the germline V gene (reference sequence). CDR3 DNA: TGTGCCAGTAGTATACCCCGACAGGGGGCCCGACAGCCCCAGCATTTT. This gives the protein CASSIPRQGARQPQHF.

The chain couples TRBV19 to TRBJ1-1, with D possibly matching TRBD1 (6 bases). From germline, CDR1 is LNHDA and CDR2 SQIVND (reference sequence). CDR3 length: 15 residues. Trimming took off 6 bases at V and 3 bases at J, with 17 bases between the two ends. The CDR3 reads CASRERGGGDTEAFF. CDR3 sequence (DNA): TGTGCCAGTAGGGAAAGAGGGGGAGGGGACACTGAAGCTTTCTTT.

The V and J genes are TRBV7-8 and TRBJ1-3, with D possibly TRBD1 on 5 matching bases. The germline gives CDR1 SGHVS, CDR2 FQNEAQ. V dropped 5 bases and J dropped 9 bases, with 11 bases sitting between them. The CDR3 covers 12 residues. CDR3 DNA sequence: TGTGCCAGCAGCCCCAGCGGGGGCACCATATATTTT. As protein: CASSPSGGTIYF. The variable domain in full, completed from reference TRBV7-8 and TRBJ1-3, reads GAGVSQSPRYKVAKRGQDVALRCDPISGHVSLFWYQQALGQGPEFLTYFQNEAQLDKSGLPSDRFFAERPEGSVSTLKIQRTQQEDSAVYLCASSPSGGTIYFGEGSWLTVV.

This sequence joins TRBV10-3 and TRBJ1-5; a possible D gene is TRBD1 (5 bases). Germline values: CDR1 ENHRY, CDR2 SYGVKD. This CDR3 region has 15 residues. The V gene lost 7 bases and the J gene lost 0 bases, with 13 bases spanning the gap. CDR3 bases: TGTGCCATCACCGTGACAGTTTATAGCAATCAGCCCCAGCATTTT. Translation: CAITVTVYSNQPQHF.

This clone was found a few times. This chain links TRBV18 with TRBJ1-4; weak D call: TRBD1 (6 bases). This CDR3 has 14 amino acids. Germline loops: CDR1 KGHSH, CDR2 LQKENI. The V gene lost 3 bases and the J gene lost 8 bases, with 13 bases spanning the gap. CDR3 loop: CASSPTGLGEKLFF. In DNA, the CDR3 is TGTGCCAGCTCACCTACAGGGCTCGGGGAAAAACTGTTTTTT.

This chain's CDR3 is CASSSRTGGGSGANVLTF. The CDR3 region has the DNA TGTGCCAGCAGCTCCCGGACAGGGGGCGGCTCTGGGGCCAACGTCCTGACTTTC. This chain uses TRBV11-2 with TRBJ2-6; TRBD1 matches at 11 bases. V shed 4 bases, J shed 0 bases, and the junction held 5 bases outside the gene matches. Germline CDR1 SGHAT, CDR2 FQNNGV. This CDR3 is built from 18 residues.

The CDR3 reads CASRATSDSPLHF. Here the CDR3 DNA reads TGTGCCAGCAGGGCGACCAGTGATTCACCCCTCCACTTT. J is TRBJ1-6 and V is TRBV5-6; D is ambiguous. The CDR3 is 13 residues long. From germline, CDR1 is SGHDT and CDR2 YYEEEE. Trimming stripped 5 bases from V and 8 bases from J, with 11 bases between.

The chain recombines TRBV2 with TRBJ2-3; no firm D call. Germline CDR1 is SNHLY and CDR2 is FYNNEI. This CDR3 has 16 residues. Deletions cut 3 bases from V and 5 bases from J, with 18 bases between. CDR3 loop: CASSDARPLEGDTQYF. The CDR3 coding sequence is TGTGCCAGCAGTGACGCCCGGCCCCTGGAAGGAGATACGCAGTATTTT. Complete variable domain (other parts from reference TRBV2 and TRBJ2-3): EPEVTQTPSHQVTQMGQEVILRCVPISNHLYFYWYRQILGQKVEFLVSFYNNEISEKSEIFDDQFSVERPDGSNFTLKIRSTKLEDSAMYFCASSDARPLEGDTQYFGPGTRLTVL.

Details on this clone: At one of its ends the junction is not consistent with the germline gene, which may arise from a read error. V and J are TRBV5-4 and TRBJ2-1; 16 bases are a match to TRBD2. Germline CDR1 SGHNT, CDR2 YYREEE (reference sequence). The CDR3 has 14 residues. DNA for the CDR3: TGTGCCAGCAGCTACCCGGGACTAGCGGGAGGGGATCTCTTC. Translation gives CASSYPGLAGGDLF.

V is TRBV18 and J is TRBJ1-3, with D unresolved. The germline CDR1 and CDR2 sequences are KGHSH and LQKENI. The CDR3 totals 14 residues. Trimming removed 3 bases at V and 3 bases at J, with 9 bases between. The CDR3 reads CASSPQEVGNTIYF. The CDR3 coding sequence is TGTGCCAGCTCACCCCAAGAGGTTGGAAACACCATATATTTT.

The chain has TRBV5-1 and TRBJ2-1; possible D gene TRBD2, 6 bases. Germline assignment: CDR1 SGHRS and CDR2 YFSETQ. The CDR3 is 16 residues long. Deletions cut 4 bases from V and 1 base from J, with 15 bases between. The CDR3 coding sequence is TGCGCCAGCAGCGGCGCTAGCGCCGAGTCCTACAATGAGCAGTTCTTC. Its protein is CASSGASAESYNEQFF.

The gene calls are TRBV6-6 and TRBJ2-7; 13 bases fit TRBD2. Looked up from germline, CDR1 is MNHNY and CDR2 is SVGAGI (reference sequence). The CDR3 contains 14 residues. V lost 5 bases to trimming and J lost 5 bases; unmatched junction nucleotides: 3. The CDR3 DNA reads TGTGCCAGCAGTAGGACTAGCGGGAGCCACGAGCAGTACTTC. Encoded protein: CASSRTSGSHEQYF.

This rearrangement joins TRBV7-3 to TRBJ2-2; tentative D call: TRBD1 (5 bases). The CDR3 contains 16 residues. Per germline, CDR1 SGHTA and CDR2 FQGTGA. V was clipped by 3 bases and J by 1 base, with 12 bases between them. Here the CDR3 DNA reads TGTGCCAGCAGCTTGAATCCTAGGGGGAACACCGGGGAGCTGTTTTTT. As protein: CASSLNPRGNTGELFF. Based on the CDR3 plus reference TRBV7-3 and TRBJ2-2, the full variable domain is GAGVSQTPSNKVTEKGKYVELRCDPISGHTALYWYRQSLGQGPEFLIYFQGTGAADDSGLPNDRFFAVRPEGSVSTLKIQRTERGDSAVYLCASSLNPRGNTGELFFGEGSRLTVL.

The rearrangement joins TRBV27 to TRBJ2-1; tentative D call: TRBD2 (7 bases). Germline CDR1 is MNHEY and CDR2 is SMNVEV (reference sequence). The length of the CDR3 is 14 residues. V lost 6 bases and J 3 bases, leaving 12 bases between the germline ends. CDR3 sequence: CASSGGPNYNEQFF. The DNA for the CDR3 is TGTGCCAGCAGCGGGGGGCCAAACTACAATGAGCAGTTCTTC.

The chain uses TRBV6-5 and TRBJ2-4; tentative D call: TRBD2 (6 bases). The V gene's germline CDR1 is MNHEY and CDR2 SVGAGI. Trimming left V 0 bases short and J 0 bases short, with 9 bases between. There are 16 residues in the CDR3. The CDR3 DNA is TGTGCCAGCAGTTACTCGGGGGGTCTAGCCAAAAACATTCAGTACTTC. Translated: CASSYSGGLAKNIQYF.

This clone was counted only a few times. The chain recombines TRBV2 with TRBJ1-2, with 9 bases lining up with TRBD1. With 6 bases clipped from V and 2 bases from J, the junction kept 7 bases outside the gene matches. The CDR3 totals 15 residues. From germline, CDR1 is SNHLY and CDR2 FYNNEI. The CDR3, as DNA: TGTGCCAGCAGGCCTACAGGGGGCGGGAACTATGGCTACACCTTC. Residues: CASRPTGGGNYGYTF.

Only one count was recorded for this clone. V and J are TRBV7-6 and TRBJ2-2; D is possibly TRBD1 (5 bases). CDR1 SGHVS and CDR2 FNYEAQ come from the germline V gene. V was trimmed by 3 bases and J by 3 bases, leaving 5 bases between them. The CDR3 sequence is 13 residues long. The CDR3 DNA reads TGTGCCAGCAGCTTGGGGCACACCGGGGAGCTGTTTTTT. It is translated as CASSLGHTGELFF.

The chain couples TRBV4-3 to TRBJ2-3; D not resolved. This CDR3 comprises 15 residues. Germline-derived CDR1 and CDR2 are LGHNA and YSLEER. The V end was cut by 0 bases, the J end by 0 bases, with 7 bases between. CDR3 sequence (DNA): TGCGCCAGCAGCCAAGAGGGGTCTAGCACAGATACGCAGTATTTT. Amino acid sequence: CASSQEGSSTDTQYF.

V and J are TRBV28 and TRBJ1-1; D is ambiguous. V shed 10 bases and J shed 1 base, with 10 bases lying between them. CDR1 is MDHEN, CDR2 SYDVKM, per germline. The CDR3 runs 12 residues. CDR3 nucleotides: TGTGCCACCCGGACGGGGAACACTGAAGCTTTCTTT. Its translation is CATRTGNTEAFF.

The chain links TRBV6-5 to TRBJ2-5; possibly TRBD1 or TRBD2 for D (6 bases each). Germline lookup yields CDR1 MNHEY and CDR2 SVGAGI. This CDR3 comprises 15 residues. V was pared by 2 bases and J by 4 bases, with 14 bases between. The CDR3 nucleotides read TGTGCCAGCAGTTACCCCCCCCGGGGGCGAGAGACCCAGTACTTC. It codes for CASSYPPRGRETQYF.

The chain employs TRBV6-1 and TRBJ1-6, with D perhaps TRBD1 (5 bases). This CDR3 is 16 amino acids long. The germline V and J ends were trimmed by 2 bases and 5 bases, with 13 bases remaining between them. Per germline, CDR1 MNHNS and CDR2 SASEGT. DNA for the CDR3: TGTGCCAGCAGTGAACAGGGCGCAATCCATAATTCACCCCTCCACTTT. Translation: CASSEQGAIHNSPLHF.

The chain employs TRBV5-1 and TRBJ2-5; D tentatively fits TRBD1 or TRBD2 (5 bases each). Trimming took 4 bases from V and 0 from J, leaving 19 bases between them. This CDR3 contains 17 residues. Germline CDR1 reads SGHRS; CDR2 reads YFSETQ. CDR3 bases: TGCGCCAGCAGCCAGGGACGAACCCAACCGTACCAAGAGACCCAGTACTTC. It specifies CASSQGRTQPYQETQYF.

The chain links TRBV28 to TRBJ2-3, with D tentatively TRBD2 (6 bases). CDR1 is MDHEN, CDR2 SYDVKM, per germline. V lost 2 bases, J lost 4 bases, and 13 bases lay in between. The CDR3 has 15 residues. In nucleotides, the CDR3 is TGTGCCAGCAGTTTACGTGGGGTAGCGGCAGATACGCAGTATTTT. It codes for CASSLRGVAADTQYF.

J is TRBJ1-2 and V is TRBV7-3; no reliable D call. The CDR3 sequence is 13 residues long. V lost 5 bases, J lost 4 bases, and 11 bases lay in between. CDR1 is SGHTA, CDR2 FQGTGA, per germline. CDR3 bases: TGTGCCAGCAGCCTACCGGGATTCTATGGCTACACCTTC. This translates into CASSLPGFYGYTF.

V is TRBV5-4 and J is TRBJ2-1; TRBD1 agrees at 8 bases. Per germline, CDR1 SGHNT and CDR2 YYREEE (reference sequence). J was trimmed by 9 bases and V by 3 bases; bases with no gene match: 11. The CDR3 consists of 15 residues. CDR3 sequence: CASSSKTGVLSEQFF. CDR3 bases: TGTGCCAGCAGCTCGAAGACAGGGGTTTTAAGTGAGCAGTTCTTC.

The chain carries TRBV5-1 and TRBJ2-5; 11 bases align to TRBD1. Germline trimming cut 4 bases from V and 5 bases from J; bases unmatched to any gene: 4. CDR1 is SGHRS and CDR2 is YFSETQ in the germline V gene. This CDR3 has 14 amino acids. The CDR3 is CASSGGQGAETQYF. CDR3 DNA: TGCGCCAGCAGCGGCGGACAGGGGGCTGAGACCCAGTACTTC.

This clone has just one count. This chain uses TRBV18 with TRBJ1-5; a weak D match, TRBD1 (6 bases). Germline CDR1 is KGHSH and CDR2 is LQKENI. The CDR3 spans 14 residues. Trimming pared 1 base from V and 7 bases from J, leaving 11 bases between. CDR3 region: CASSPLGQTQPQHF. The CDR3 DNA reads as TGTGCCAGCTCACCACTCGGACAGACCCAGCCCCAGCATTTT.

This chain connects TRBV28 to TRBJ2-3; D may be TRBD2 (5 bases). Germline loops: CDR1 MDHEN, CDR2 SYDVKM. Trimming removed 8 bases from V and 2 bases from J, with 14 bases in between. The CDR3 covers 14 residues. CDR3 sequence reads: CASHRERNTDTQYF. In DNA form, the CDR3 reads TGTGCCAGCCACCGGGAAAGAAACACAGATACGCAGTATTTT.

The rearrangement links TRBV5-6 to TRBJ2-3; D uncertain. The V gene's germline CDR1 is SGHDT and CDR2 YYEEEE. The CDR3 loop spans 12 amino acids. Between the trimmed V and J ends, which lost 1 base and 9 bases, there was a span of 9 bases. The chain's CDR3 is CASSLWSWTQYF. The CDR3 nucleotides are TGTGCCAGCAGCTTGTGGTCTTGGACGCAGTATTTT.